This record covers a single TCR beta chain. Its matching antigen is unknown. This sample is drawn from a study of cytomegalovirus exposure and HLA in healthy donors. Study-level results: Reports indicated that the classifier achieved high specificity and sensitivity in diagnosing cytomegalovirus status. Usually a TCR sequence was rare, but some public TCRs were found in many donors.

Profiling relied on immunoSEQ multiplex PCR, and the TCRdb table lists in-frame clones only, not all of them. The repertoire has some 69,000 clones, roughly 96% of them found once; the top ten carry 2.4%. This CDR3 spans 13 amino acids. V lost 9 bases to trimming and J lost 0 bases, with 11 bases between them. Germline values: CDR1 MNHEY, CDR2 SMNVEV (reference sequence). This clonotype was sampled from a man younger than 30 in good health and CMV-seronegative. The sequenced material came from PBMCs. V usage is TRBV27 and J usage is TRBJ1-1, with D possibly matching TRBD1 (5 bases). This CDR3 is CASQGTLNTEAFF. In nucleotides, the CDR3 is TGTGCCAGTCAGGGCACCCTGAACACTGAAGCTTTCTTT.